The 30 T cell receptor beta chains reported below all come from one sample, sequenced in a study of T-cell reconstitution after alpha-beta-depleted transplantation in children. Molecular barcoding with unique molecular identifiers was used for the TCRbeta library. TCRdb reanalysed the PCR reads using MiXCR and keeps one entry per CDR3 protein. The sample contains around 440,000 distinct CDR3 sequences, 10% of which appear only once. Sequenced material: PBMCs, taken before TCRalphabeta/CD19-depleted stem cell transplant. The source of these receptors is a child aged 2 to 15 with inherited bone marrow failure, due to receive a stem cell transplant.

This sequence joins TRBV24-1 and TRBJ2-3; D not resolved. The CDR3 totals 14 residues. Deletions cut 3 bases from V and 5 bases from J, with 11 bases between. Germline V CDR1 and CDR2: KGHDR, SFDVKD. CDR3 sequence (DNA): TGTGCCACCAGTGATAGAGCGAGTATAGATACGCAGTATTTT. Amino acid sequence: CATSDRASIDTQYF.

This clonotype was detected many times. The chain is built from TRBV5-1 and TRBJ2-1; D is undetermined. Trimming shortened V by 1 base and J by 2 bases, and 10 bases separated the two germline ends. The CDR3 is 15 amino acids. Germline V gene lookup returns CDR1 SGHRS and CDR2 YFSETQ. CDR3 region: CASSLSRLAYNEQFF. CDR3 nucleotide sequence: TGCGCCAGCAGCTTGTCGCGACTTGCCTACAATGAGCAGTTCTTC.

This clonotype has at least ten counts. The genes are TRBV6-5 and TRBJ2-1; D perhaps matches TRBD2 (5 bases). Germline CDR1 is MNHEY and CDR2 is SVGAGI. This CDR3 comprises 14 residues. The ends were cut back, 2 bases at V and 3 bases at J, with 8 bases in the middle. DNA of the CDR3: TGTGCCAGCAGTTACGGAGCGGTCTACAATGAGCAGTTCTTC. It specifies CASSYGAVYNEQFF.

This clonotype was observed at least ten times. The chain uses TRBV7-2 and TRBJ2-2; 8 nucleotides line up with TRBD1. The CDR3 consists of 17 residues. Germline loops: CDR1 SGHTA, CDR2 FQGNSA. Trimming took 1 base from V and 2 from J; bases not matched to a gene: 6. The chain's CDR3 is CASSLVAGTGNTGELFF. DNA for the CDR3: TGTGCCAGCAGCTTAGTGGCCGGGACAGGAAACACCGGGGAGCTGTTTTTT.

This clonotype occurred many times. The chain uses TRBV7-6 and TRBJ2-1, with 9 bases fitting TRBD2. Germline CDR1 and CDR2: SGHVS and FNYEAQ. The CDR3 runs 17 residues. V lost 6 bases, J lost 4 bases, and 13 bases stayed unmatched. The CDR3 DNA follows: TGTGCCAGCAGAGGGACTTTGCGGGAGGGGAAGTACAATGAGCAGTTCTTC. Its protein product is CASRGTLREGKYNEQFF.

This clonotype was recorded at least ten times. V is TRBV7-9 and J is TRBJ1-2, with TRBD1 identical over 9 bases. Germline lookup yields CDR1 SEHNR and CDR2 FQNEAQ (reference sequence). The CDR3 is made up of 16 amino acids. V lost 6 bases, J lost 0 bases, and 8 bases stayed unmatched. The CDR3 reads CASRDRGGSSNYGYTF. DNA of the CDR3: TGTGCCAGCAGAGACAGGGGGGGCTCTTCTAACTATGGCTACACCTTC.

In its sample, this clonotype was seen many times. V gene TRBV27 combines with J gene TRBJ2-7, with D perhaps matching TRBD1 (6 bases). This CDR3 contains 14 residues. The V end was cut by 2 bases, the J end by 0 bases, with 8 bases between. CDR1 MNHEY and CDR2 SMNVEV come from the germline V gene (reference sequence). The CDR3 DNA sequence: TGTGCCAGCAGTTTACGCAGGGGCTCCTACGAGCAGTACTTC. It encodes CASSLRRGSYEQYF.

This clonotype was observed many times. The chain joins TRBV29-1 to TRBJ1-4; TRBD1 is a possible D gene (6 bases). Looked up from germline, CDR1 is SQVTM and CDR2 is ANQGSEA. V was pared by 3 bases and J by 5 bases, with 7 bases between. This CDR3 spans 12 amino acids. The CDR3 DNA follows: TGCAGCGTTGAGACAGGAAATGAAAAACTGTTTTTT. Protein product: CSVETGNEKLFF. Together with reference TRBV29-1 and TRBJ1-4, the CDR3 gives the full variable domain: SAVISQKPSRDICQRGTSLTIQCQVDSQVTMMFWYRQQPGQSLTLIATANQGSEATYESGFVIDKFPISRPNLTFSTLTVSNMSPEDSSIYLCSVETGNEKLFFGSGTQLSVL.

This clonotype was observed a few times. This chain links TRBV27 with TRBJ2-7; D uncertain. CDR1 and CDR2 from the germline V gene are MNHEY and SMNVEV (reference sequence). V lost 7 bases to trimming and J lost 2 bases, with 12 bases between them. The CDR3 extends over 13 amino acids. CDR3 protein: CASKPQDAYEQYF. For the CDR3, the DNA is TGTGCCAGCAAGCCGCAGGACGCCTACGAGCAGTACTTC.

There are many counts of this clonotype. The genes are TRBV3-1 and TRBJ2-1; possibly TRBD1 for D (5 bases). Germline CDR1 LGHDT, CDR2 YNNKEL (reference sequence). V dropped 5 bases and J dropped 6 bases, with 17 bases sitting between them. The CDR3 sequence is 15 residues long. The CDR3 here is CASSSIRQWRNEQFF. The CDR3 region has the DNA TGTGCCAGCAGCTCAATTAGACAGTGGCGCAATGAGCAGTTCTTC.

This chain joins TRBV10-3 and TRBJ2-3; a weak D match, TRBD2 (5 bases). The germline CDR1 and CDR2 sequences are ENHRY and SYGVKD. The CDR3 has 17 amino acids. Trimming cost V 0 bases and J 2 bases, with 15 bases left between them. CDR3 sequence: CAISESRRLALTDTQYF. The DNA for the CDR3 is TGTGCCATCAGTGAGTCAAGGAGGCTAGCCCTCACAGATACGCAGTATTTT.

This clonotype showed up many times. The J gene is TRBJ1-1, the V gene TRBV29-1; unclear D gene. V lost 2 bases to trimming and J lost 0 bases, with 7 bases between them. Germline V gene lookup returns CDR1 SQVTM and CDR2 ANQGSEA. The length of the CDR3 is 13 residues. This chain's CDR3 is CSVERPLNTEAFF. CDR3 nucleotide sequence: TGCAGCGTTGAAAGGCCGTTGAACACTGAAGCTTTCTTT. The full variable domain, with the rest looked up from reference TRBV29-1 and TRBJ1-1, is SAVISQKPSRDICQRGTSLTIQCQVDSQVTMMFWYRQQPGQSLTLIATANQGSEATYESGFVIDKFPISRPNLTFSTLTVSNMSPEDSSIYLCSVERPLNTEAFFGQGTRLTVV.

In regard to this clonotype: Possible read error: a much larger clone is one base away. No conserved phenylalanine or tryptophan is present at the end of the CDR3, so a read error is the likely explanation. The chain recombines TRBV3-1 with TRBJ2-7; 13 bases agree with TRBD2. V lost 0 bases and J lost 2; bases outside the gene matches: 7. The CDR3 loop spans 18 amino acids. Germline CDR1 is LGHDT and CDR2 is YNNKEL (reference sequence). CDR3 sequence reads: CASSQDFWGLAGTYEQYL. CDR3 nucleotide sequence: TGTGCCAGCAGCCAAGATTTTTGGGGACTAGCGGGAACCTACGAGCAGTACCTC.

This clonotype was detected ten times or more. This CDR3 is CSVSRGHTGELFF. CDR3 nucleotide sequence: TGCAGCGTCTCCAGGGGGCACACCGGGGAGCTGTTTTTT. The rearrangement uses TRBV29-1 and TRBJ2-2; 8 bases match TRBD1. The CDR3 has 13 residues. V gave up 6 bases and J gave up 3 bases; unmatched junction bases: 3. Germline values: CDR1 SQVTM, CDR2 ANQGSEA.

This clonotype was counted many times. The chain carries TRBV29-1 and TRBJ2-3; 7 bases fit TRBD2. V shed 0 bases, J shed 2 bases, and the junction held 8 bases outside the gene matches. CDR3 size: 16 residues. Germline V lookup: CDR1 SQVTM, CDR2 ANQGSEA. The CDR3 loop is CSVEDLVAGYTDTQYF. CDR3 DNA: TGCAGCGTTGAAGATCTGGTAGCGGGTTACACAGATACGCAGTATTTT.

There are many counts of this clonotype. The chain is built from TRBV12-3 or TRBV12-4 and TRBJ1-1; 9 bases match TRBD1. CDR3 length: 14 residues. Losses at the gene ends were 5 bases for V and 8 bases for J; bases not matched to a gene: 9. CDR3 coding DNA: TGTGCCAGCAGTACCACAGGGGGCGACAGGGAAGCTTTCTTT. It encodes CASSTTGGDREAFF.

In this sample, this clonotype turned up many times. The chain is built from TRBV15 and TRBJ2-6; D is uncertain. The CDR3 is 14 amino acids. From germline, CDR1 is LNHNV and CDR2 YYDKDF (reference sequence). V was clipped by 0 bases and J by 2 bases, with 2 bases between them. In nucleotides, the CDR3 is TGTGCCACCAGCAGAGACGCTGGGGCCAACGTCCTGACTTTC. Protein product: CATSRDAGANVLTF.

This chain joins TRBV19 and TRBJ1-5, with D possibly matching TRBD1 (5 bases). V lost 5 bases to trimming and J lost 3 bases, with 11 bases between them. CDR3 length: 14 amino acids. CDR1 is LNHDA, CDR2 SQIVND, per germline (reference sequence). CDR3 DNA: TGTGCCAGTAGTGTGGGACCGTTCAATCAGCCCCAGCATTTT. Amino acid sequence: CASSVGPFNQPQHF.

This clonotype has ten or more counts. The rearrangement links TRBV5-1 to TRBJ2-1, with 10 bases lining up with TRBD2. Trimming at V came to 5 bases and at J to 8 bases, leaving 13 bases not matched to a gene. From germline, CDR1 is SGHRS and CDR2 YFSETQ. This CDR3 spans 16 amino acids. The CDR3 loop is CASRFLAGEVADEQFF. DNA of the CDR3: TGCGCCAGCAGATTTCTAGCGGGAGAGGTTGCCGATGAGCAGTTCTTC.

Concerning this clonotype itself: This may stem from a read error, because a much larger clone lies one nucleotide away. The chain carries TRBV27 and TRBJ2-5; TRBD2 agrees at 11 bases. The CDR3 spans 15 residues. Per germline, CDR1 MNHEY and CDR2 SMNVEV (reference sequence). The CDR3 sequence is CASSPGTSGKEAQYF. The CDR3 nucleotides read TGTGCCAGCAGTCCTGGGACTAGCGGAAAAGAGGCCCAGTACTTC.

In this sample, this clonotype turned up many times. The genes are TRBV11-3 and TRBJ2-2, with D possibly being TRBD2 (5 bases). Germline lookup yields CDR1 SGHNT and CDR2 YENEEA. V was trimmed by 0 bases and J by 4 bases, leaving 6 bases between them. This CDR3 contains 14 residues. CDR3 residues: CASSLEAGTGELFF. In DNA form, the CDR3 reads TGTGCCAGCAGCTTAGAGGCGGGCACCGGGGAGCTGTTTTTT. Full variable domain (missing parts from reference TRBV11-3 and TRBJ2-2): EAGVVQSPRYKIIEKKQPVAFWCNPISGHNTLYWYLQNLGQGPELLIRYENEEAVDDSQLPKDRFSAERLKGVDSTLKIQPAELGDSAVYLCASSLEAGTGELFFGEGSRLTVL.

This clonotype came up many times. This rearrangement joins TRBV27 to TRBJ2-7; D possibly matches TRBD1 or TRBD2 (5 bases each). CDR3 length: 16 residues. Looked up from germline, CDR1 is MNHEY and CDR2 is SMNVEV (reference sequence). Trimming pared 4 bases from V and 0 bases from J, leaving 16 bases between. CDR3 DNA sequence: TGTGCCAGCAGTTCCCCTCTCCGGGACGGCTCCTACGAGCAGTACTTC. Translation: CASSSPLRDGSYEQYF.

The chain combines TRBV5-1 with TRBJ2-5; perhaps D is TRBD1 or TRBD2 (6 bases each). Per the germline V gene, CDR1 is SGHRS and CDR2 is YFSETQ. The V gene lost 2 bases and the J gene lost 2 bases, with 13 bases spanning the gap. This CDR3 region has 15 residues. The CDR3 DNA is TGCGCCAGCAGCTTTAGGGGGGCACCGCAAGAGACCCAGTACTTC. It is translated as CASSFRGAPQETQYF.

This clonotype was recorded at least ten times. An end of the junction does not agree with germline; a read error may underlie this. The chain joins TRBV12-3 or TRBV12-4 to TRBJ1-1; no firm D call. The CDR3 runs to 14 residues. This CDR3 reads CASSSPPGNPEAFF. Written as DNA, the CDR3 is TGTGCCAGCAGCTCCCCCCCGGGGAACCCTGAAGCTTTCTTT.

The chain uses TRBV2 and TRBJ2-2; 11 positions agree with TRBD1. V shed 6 bases, J shed 6 bases, and the junction held 3 bases outside the gene matches. Per the germline V gene, CDR1 is SNHLY and CDR2 is FYNNEI. This CDR3 comprises 14 residues. The CDR3: CASRDRGRAGELFF. For the CDR3, the DNA is TGTGCCAGCAGGGACAGGGGGCGCGCCGGGGAGCTGTTTTTT.

The genes are TRBV28 and TRBJ2-7; 9 positions agree with TRBD2. J was trimmed by 3 bases and V by 3 bases; bases with no gene match: 6. The CDR3 has 15 residues. In germline, CDR1 is MDHEN, CDR2 SYDVKM. CDR3 region: CASSFPAGGLYEQYF. Here the CDR3 DNA reads TGTGCCAGCAGTTTCCCAGCGGGAGGACTCTACGAGCAGTACTTC.

This clonotype was detected only a few times. The chain has TRBV2 and TRBJ2-7; D unresolved. The CDR3 has 13 amino acids. Germline loops: CDR1 SNHLY, CDR2 FYNNEI. Trimming removed 3 bases from V and 2 bases from J, with 8 bases in between. The DNA of the CDR3 is TGTGCCAGCAGTGAGTCCCACACCTACGAGCAGTACTTC. It is translated as CASSESHTYEQYF.

In this sample, this clonotype turned up many times. The rearrangement links TRBV18 to TRBJ2-1; D is perhaps TRBD2 (6 bases). From germline, CDR1 is KGHSH and CDR2 LQKENI. The V gene lost 4 bases and the J gene lost 0 bases, with 16 bases spanning the gap. This CDR3 spans 17 amino acids. The CDR3 DNA reads as TGTGCCAGCTCACTTTACCAGCGGGCTAGCTCCTACAATGAGCAGTTCTTC. Translating it yields CASSLYQRASSYNEQFF.

This clonotype was recorded many times. The chain has TRBV5-1 and TRBJ1-2, with TRBD1 matching 7 bases. Germline V gene data show CDR1 as SGHRS and CDR2 as YFSETQ. This CDR3 comprises 16 residues. The V segment lost 4 bases and the J segment 1 base; nucleotides outside the gene matches: 10. Here the CDR3 reads CASSKGARGHNYGYTF. CDR3 sequence (DNA): TGCGCCAGCAGCAAGGGGGCGCGGGGACATAACTATGGCTACACCTTC.

This clonotype was seen repeatedly, ten times or more. The J gene is TRBJ2-3, the V gene TRBV18; tentative D call: TRBD2 (5 bases). The CDR3 length is 15 residues. Per germline, CDR1 KGHSH and CDR2 LQKENI. V was clipped by 5 bases and J by 0 bases, with 12 bases between them. DNA of the CDR3: TGTGCCAGCTCATCGGACTTTTCTAGCACAGATACGCAGTATTTT. Translation gives CASSSDFSSTDTQYF.